This record concerns one T cell receptor beta chain sequence. Its antigen remains unidentified. No much larger clonotype is one base removed from it; base qualities were not supplied. In the paper's terms, the time point label means: baseline before first vaccination. Per the publication, the treatment or condition label means: meningococcal conjugate vaccine given as trial control. Vaccinee samples came from UK trials COV001 and COV002, including a single-blind randomized controlled phase 2/3 trial of AZD1222 (ChAdOx1 nCoV-19) in healthy adults. For TCRbeta chain sequencing, PBMC samples were collected from trial participants at day 0 and at day 28 after the second dose. The data were obtained in a study of T cell responses to AZD1222 COVID-19 vaccine (dated by TCRdb to about 2021). Notes on the research overall: A total of 233 trial participants underwent TCR sequencing, of whom 207 received two doses of AZD1222 and 26 received two doses of the MenACWY control vaccine. Trial participants were enrolled by age into 18-55, 56-69 and 70-plus year subgroups, with around 150, 28 and 57 TCR-sequenced participants respectively.

The CDR3 regions of human TCRbeta chains were subjected to immunosequencing. Concerning the study's data processing: Repertoire TCRs were matched against a reference library of SARS-CoV-2-specific TCRs generated with the MIRA antigen-specificity platform. Breadth was defined as the fraction of unique TCRs that were SARS-CoV-2-associated. Depth was defined as the fraction of total T cells that were SARS-CoV-2-associated. Using the MIRA data, every spike-specific TCR was mapped to the spike region that the TCR reacted to and assigned to either a CD4 or a CD8 class. Log10-transformed breadth and depth values were compared by one-way ANOVA with Sidak's multiple comparisons tests. This immuneACCESS table, as held by TCRdb, lists in-frame sequences with V and J called but not all clones. Of the missing ones, under half trace to an unresolved V gene in checked studies; the others have no known cause. The V and J calls and clone size come from that table; D and trimming were worked out from the DNA. The sample records 70,000 to 95,000 clones, roughly 86% of which are singletons. Together, the top ten hold approximately 2.6% of the sample.

Summary of the overall study and its limitations: Conclusions about previously exposed vaccinees are limited, since just five to seven AZD1222 recipients were seropositive for SARS-CoV-2 at baseline. Reportedly, close to half of the unique spike-specific TCRs recognized epitopes lying outside the regions that are mutated in the B.1.351 and B.1.1.7 variants. A significant rise in spike-specific TCR breadth and depth was observed after two AZD1222 doses relative to day 0 and relative to MenACWY recipients. The vaccine-associated CD4 TCRs covered the entire spike protein, and the dominant responses fell in regions 160-218 and 743-854. Participants were mostly white British and included more females than males, and it was suggested by the authors that clonal diversity may have been underestimated. No day 14 peak-response samples were available, so repertoires were characterized only after the peak T cell response. In the small 56-69-year group, the increase in depth fell short of significance, most likely because of low power.

Clipping removes 6 bases from V and 0 bases from J, with 4 as the unmatched junction base count. From the cysteine up to the phenylalanine, the CDR3 has a length of 15 residues. The entry retains the CDR3 DNA only, 45 bases that are in frame from base 1. According to the germline V gene, CDR1 reads MRHNA and CDR2 reads SNTAGT. The sequence came from an adult in good health. This sample comprised peripheral blood, obtained on day 0 of MenACWY control vaccination. The rearrangement joined TRBV6-4 to TRBJ2-1, and 8 bases in between align with TRBD1. CDR3 protein: CASSLQGDSYNEQFF. The nucleotides are TGTGCCAGCAGCCTACAGGGGGACTCCTACAATGAGCAGTTCTTC.